A single sample gave rise to the 6 T cell receptor beta chains below, sequenced in a study of CD8+CD57+ T cells in acquired aplastic anemia. According to the study, genomic DNA was the template for TCR beta VDJ and CDR3 profiling. TCRdb re-derived calls from the reads in MiXCR, one entry per CDR3 protein. The data show roughly 190,000 distinct CDR3 sequences, roughly half seen once. In patients chosen for sequencing, flow cytometry had shown CD8+CD57+ cell expansion. The sample was sorted CD4+, CD8+, or CD8+CD57+ T cells (not recorded which) from PBMCs. The receptors were sampled from a human donor with aplastic anemia.

The sample holds many counts of this clonotype. The rearrangement uses TRBV19 and TRBJ2-3, with D possibly matching TRBD2 (6 bases). Germline CDR1 reads LNHDA; CDR2 reads SQIVND (reference sequence). The CDR3 consists of 15 residues. V was clipped by 6 bases and J by 5 bases, with 18 bases between them. CDR3 in amino acids: CASRIKRARGDTQYF. The CDR3 DNA is TGTGCCAGTAGGATAAAGCGGGCCCGAGGAGATACGCAGTATTTT.

V usage is TRBV6-5 and J usage is TRBJ2-5; D is unclear. Germline loops: CDR1 MNHEY, CDR2 SVGAGI. CDR3 length equals 16 residues. Trimming cost V 0 bases and J 5 bases, with 16 bases left between them. The CDR3: CASSYSTTRMGETQYF. The CDR3 DNA follows: TGTGCCAGCAGTTACTCGACAACACGGATGGGGGAGACCCAGTACTTC.

The chain uses TRBV19 and TRBJ1-1; 9 nucleotides align to TRBD1. CDR1 is LNHDA, CDR2 SQIVND, per germline (reference sequence). The V and J ends lost 4 bases and 1 base, in that order; junction bases with no gene match: 4. The CDR3 contains 15 residues. The CDR3 DNA reads as TGTGCCAGTAGTACCTCGGGACAGGGGAACACTGAAGCTTTCTTT. Protein sequence: CASSTSGQGNTEAFF.

The gene calls are TRBV10-3 and TRBJ1-1; a weak D match, TRBD1 (5 bases). CDR1 is ENHRY, CDR2 SYGVKD, per germline. CDR3 length equals 13 residues. Trimming removed 9 bases from V and 0 bases from J, with 11 bases in between. Written as DNA, the CDR3 is TGTGCCATGGGGGAGGGAATGAACACTGAAGCTTTCTTT. This encodes CAMGEGMNTEAFF.

This clonotype appeared a few times. This chain uses TRBV29-1 with TRBJ1-1; unclear D gene. Germline V gives CDR1 SQVTM, CDR2 ANQGSEA. With 3 bases removed from V and 1 base from J, the gap between germline ends came to 15 bases. There are 15 residues in the CDR3. The chain's CDR3 is CSVDQSISPNTEAFF. CDR3 in DNA: TGCAGCGTTGATCAGTCAATCTCACCGAACACTGAAGCTTTCTTT.

There are a few counts of this clonotype. The conserved phenylalanine or tryptophan normally closing the CDR3 is absent here, so this likely arose from a read error. This chain connects TRBV2 to TRBJ1-2; no clear D gene. Trimming pared 5 bases from V and 6 bases from J, leaving 13 bases between. The CDR3 sequence is 13 residues long. Germline V gives CDR1 SNHLY, CDR2 FYNNEI. The chain's CDR3 is CASSTLRRDGYTL. In DNA form, the CDR3 reads TGTGCCAGCAGTACCTTGAGACGGGATGGCTACACCCTC.